This is a list of T cell receptor beta chains from one sample in a study of blood T cell repertoires in COVID-19. Method: immunoSEQ multiplex PCR; TCRdb's copy keeps in-frame clones and lacks some. In the table there are roughly 200,000 clones, about nine tenths of which are singletons. Sequencing used peripheral blood. These receptors came from a man younger than 35 with active or convalescent COVID-19. Both conserved end residues are part of each CDR3. A D gene is named only where the DNA matches it firmly. The size of a clone is reported for some rows only, either as once, few or many, or as a class for expanded clones.

CDR3aa: CASSPTRNEQFF
CDR3nt: TGTGCCAGCAGCCCGACTAGAAATGAGCAGTTCTTC
d_gene: -
j_gene: TRBJ2-1
abundance: -
v_gene: TRBV2

CDR3aa: CASRAGTVYTEAFF
CDR3nt: TGTGCCAGCAGGGCCGGGACAGTCTACACTGAAGCTTTCTTT
d_gene: TRBD1
j_gene: TRBJ1-1
abundance: -
v_gene: TRBV6-5

CDR3aa: CATSDHVASTDTQYF
CDR3nt: TGTGCCACCAGTGACCACGTGGCTAGCACAGATACGCAGTATTTT
d_gene: -
j_gene: TRBJ2-3
abundance: -
v_gene: TRBV24-1

CDR3aa: CASSPDFPSYEQYF
CDR3nt: TGTGCCAGCAGTCCAGACTTTCCCTCCTACGAGCAGTACTTC
d_gene: -
j_gene: TRBJ2-7
abundance: -
v_gene: TRBV7-2

CDR3aa: CASSSTGANVLTF
CDR3nt: TGCGCCAGCAGCTCAACTGGGGCCAACGTCCTGACTTTC
d_gene: -
j_gene: TRBJ2-6
abundance: once
v_gene: TRBV5-1

CDR3aa: CSVWGQQLFTGPEAFF
CDR3nt: TGCAGCGTTTGGGGACAGCAACTTTTTACTGGGCCTGAAGCTTTCTTT
d_gene: TRBD1
j_gene: TRBJ1-1
abundance: -
v_gene: TRBV29-1

CDR3aa: CASSLDGQGATEAFF
CDR3nt: TGTGCCAGCAGCTTGGACGGGCAGGGGGCAACTGAAGCTTTCTTT
d_gene: TRBD1
j_gene: TRBJ1-1
abundance: -
v_gene: TRBV5-4

CDR3aa: CASSTTGRDGYTF
CDR3nt: TGCGCCAGCAGTACGACAGGGCGGGATGGCTACACCTTC
d_gene: TRBD1
j_gene: TRBJ1-2
abundance: once
v_gene: TRBV10-2

CDR3aa: CASSTRPADRANIQYF
CDR3nt: TGTGCCAGCAGCACCCGCCCCGCGGACAGGGCGAACATTCAGTACTTC
d_gene: TRBD1
j_gene: TRBJ2-4
abundance: once
v_gene: TRBV7-9

CDR3aa: CASGFSSGRSNEQFF
CDR3nt: TGTGCTAGTGGTTTTTCTAGCGGGAGGTCCAATGAGCAGTTCTTC
d_gene: TRBD2
j_gene: TRBJ2-1
abundance: -
v_gene: TRBV12-5

CDR3aa: CAWSASLTNYGYTF
CDR3nt: TGTGCCTGGAGTGCAAGCCTAACTAACTATGGCTACACCTTC
d_gene: -
j_gene: TRBJ1-2
abundance: -
v_gene: TRBV30

CDR3aa: CASSPGHRLSSYNEQFF
CDR3nt: TGTGCCAGCAGCCCGGGACACCGCTTGAGCTCCTACAATGAGCAGTTCTTC
d_gene: -
j_gene: TRBJ2-1
abundance: -
v_gene: TRBV5-6

CDR3aa: CASSNYRYQAGGPDTQYF
CDR3nt: TGCGCCAGCAGCAATTATCGGTACCAAGCGGGAGGACCGGATACGCAGTATTTT
d_gene: TRBD2
j_gene: TRBJ2-3
abundance: once
v_gene: TRBV5-1

CDR3aa: CASSLGSAGTGELFF
CDR3nt: TGCGCCAGCAGCTTGGGTAGCGCAGGCACCGGGGAGCTGTTTTTT
d_gene: -
j_gene: TRBJ2-2
abundance: once
v_gene: TRBV5-1

CDR3aa: CASTHRDRDTEAFF
CDR3nt: TGTGCCAGCACCCACCGAGACAGGGACACTGAAGCTTTCTTT
d_gene: TRBD1
j_gene: TRBJ1-1
abundance: -
v_gene: TRBV4-2

CDR3aa: CASSLWSSPNEQFF
CDR3nt: TGTGCCAGCAGCTTATGGAGTAGCCCCAATGAGCAGTTCTTC
d_gene: -
j_gene: TRBJ2-1
abundance: -
v_gene: TRBV7-2

CDR3aa: CASSLSGMTTYNEQFF
CDR3nt: TGTGCCAGCAGTTTAAGCGGGATGACTACCTACAATGAGCAGTTCTTC
d_gene: TRBD2
j_gene: TRBJ2-1
abundance: -
v_gene: TRBV27

CDR3aa: CATSSYTTGLKTDTQYF
CDR3nt: TGTGCCACCAGCAGCTATACGACAGGCCTCAAAACAGATACGCAGTATTTT
d_gene: -
j_gene: TRBJ2-3
abundance: -
v_gene: TRBV15

CDR3aa: CASSQRQYRLDGAFF
CDR3nt: TGCGCCAGCAGCCAAAGACAGTATCGTCTTGATGGCGCTTTCTTT
d_gene: -
j_gene: TRBJ1-1
abundance: -
v_gene: TRBV4-1

CDR3aa: CASSLPGQGYNSPLHF
CDR3nt: TGTGCCAGCAGCCTTCCGGGACAGGGGTATAATTCACCCCTCCACTTT
d_gene: TRBD1
j_gene: TRBJ1-6
abundance: once
v_gene: TRBV14

CDR3aa: CASRGGSYGYTF
CDR3nt: TGTGCCAGCAGAGGGGGCTCCTATGGCTACACCTTC
d_gene: TRBD1
j_gene: TRBJ1-2
abundance: -
v_gene: TRBV2

CDR3aa: CASSERLEGNTIYF
CDR3nt: TGTGCCAGCAGTGAACGGTTGGAGGGAAACACCATATATTTT
d_gene: -
j_gene: TRBJ1-3
abundance: -
v_gene: TRBV6-1

CDR3aa: CASSHRGQPQHF
CDR3nt: TGCGCCAGCAGCCACAGGGGCCAGCCCCAGCATTTT
d_gene: -
j_gene: TRBJ1-5
abundance: -
v_gene: TRBV4-1

CDR3aa: CASSYAGTGLYGYTF
CDR3nt: TGTGCCAGCAGCTACGCCGGGACAGGTCTCTATGGCTACACCTTC
d_gene: TRBD1
j_gene: TRBJ1-2
abundance: few
v_gene: TRBV7-9

CDR3aa: CASSLSGGSRNEQFF
CDR3nt: TGTGCCAGCAGCCTTAGCGGGGGGAGTAGGAATGAGCAGTTCTTC
d_gene: TRBD2
j_gene: TRBJ2-1
abundance: few
v_gene: TRBV3-1/TRBV3-2

CDR3aa: CASSYPRGSKNNEQFF
CDR3nt: TGTGCCAGCAGTTACCCCAGGGGGTCCAAAAACAATGAGCAGTTCTTC
d_gene: TRBD1
j_gene: TRBJ2-1
abundance: -
v_gene: TRBV6-2/TRBV6-3

CDR3aa: CASSLARGEGSYNEQFF
CDR3nt: TGTGCCAGCAGCTTAGCGAGGGGGGAGGGCTCCTACAATGAGCAGTTCTTC
d_gene: -
j_gene: TRBJ2-1
abundance: -
v_gene: TRBV7-2

CDR3aa: CASSPTGYNGYTF
CDR3nt: TGTGCCAGCTCACCGACAGGGTATAATGGCTACACCTTC
d_gene: TRBD1
j_gene: TRBJ1-2
abundance: -
v_gene: TRBV18